These 16 T cell receptor beta chains came from one sample sequenced in a study of cytomegalovirus exposure and HLA in healthy donors. PCR amplification relied on 60 Vbeta primers (plus 13 Jbeta primers). TCRdb's copy holds only in-frame clones and misses some; the assay was immunoSEQ multiplex PCR. Counted here are around 94,000 clones, roughly 83% occurring once; the ten biggest clones make up around 2.3%. Sequencing used PBMCs. The receptors here all came from a man younger than 30 in good health and CMV-seronegative.

The rearrangement joins TRBV29-1 to TRBJ2-7, with a tentative D call TRBD1 (5 bases). The CDR3 contains 11 residues. Germline CDR1 is SQVTM and CDR2 is ANQGSEA. The V and J ends lost 7 bases and 5 bases respectively, with 12 bases between them. CDR3 region: CSGSDRNEQYF. The CDR3 bases are TGCAGCGGATCCGACAGAAACGAGCAGTACTTC.

The rearrangement uses TRBV9 and TRBJ2-2, with 7 bases fitting TRBD2. This CDR3 region has 16 residues. The germline V gene encodes CDR1 SGDLS and CDR2 YYNGEE. The J segment lost 4 bases and the V segment lost 4 bases, leaving 10 bases of the junction unmatched. The CDR3 is CASSPQLAVTTGELFF. For the CDR3, the DNA is TGTGCCAGCAGCCCCCAGCTAGCGGTAACCACCGGGGAGCTGTTTTTT.

The chain has TRBV7-2 and TRBJ2-1; 7 bases are a match to TRBD1. The CDR3 covers 14 residues. The V segment lost 5 bases and the J segment 6 bases; nucleotides outside the gene matches: 7. The germline gives CDR1 SGHTA, CDR2 FQGNSA. As DNA, the CDR3 is TGTGCCAGCAGCGTCGACAGGGCAGTCAATGAGCAGTTCTTC. Protein sequence: CASSVDRAVNEQFF.

The chain carries TRBV30 and TRBJ2-7; D uncertain. This CDR3 has 12 residues. CDR1 GTSNPN and CDR2 SVGIG come from the germline V gene (reference sequence). With 4 bases removed from V and 5 bases from J, the gap between germline ends came to 12 bases. This CDR3 reads CAWIDGANEQYF. DNA of the CDR3: TGTGCCTGGATCGACGGAGCGAACGAGCAGTACTTC.

The chain joins TRBV29-1 to TRBJ2-7; 10 positions agree with TRBD2. Trimming cost V 5 bases and J 6 bases; bases outside gene matches: 4. The CDR3 totals 12 residues. Germline loops: CDR1 SQVTM, CDR2 ANQGSEA. The DNA of the CDR3 is TGCAGCGTTCAACTAGCGGGACCCGAGCAGTACTTC. Translated, it gives CSVQLAGPEQYF.

The chain uses TRBV6-5 and TRBJ2-1; 11 bases fit TRBD2. Trimming cost V 6 bases and J 3 bases; bases outside gene matches: 4. The CDR3 runs to 15 residues. The germline gives CDR1 MNHEY, CDR2 SVGAGI. CDR3 nucleotides: TGTGCCAGCAGACACGGGACTAGCGGCTACAATGAGCAGTTCTTC. It is translated as CASRHGTSGYNEQFF.

V is TRBV10-1 and J is TRBJ2-3, with 8 positions matching TRBD2. Trimming removed 0 bases from V and 6 bases from J; junction bases left unmatched: 8. The CDR3 extends over 16 amino acids. The germline V gene has CDR1 WNHNN and CDR2 SYGVQD (reference sequence). CDR3 amino acids: CASSESLGTSGDTQYF. CDR3 nucleotide sequence: TGCGCCAGCAGTGAGTCACTAGGGACTAGTGGGGATACGCAGTATTTT.

Here the CDR3 reads CASSARERETDEQYF. For the CDR3, the DNA is TGTGCCAGCAGCGCCCGGGAGCGGGAGACCGACGAGCAGTACTTC. This chain joins TRBV7-2 and TRBJ2-7, with TRBD2 identical over 8 bases. V shed 5 bases, J shed 5 bases, and the junction held 11 bases outside the gene matches. The CDR3 runs to 15 residues. Germline loops: CDR1 SGHTA, CDR2 FQGNSA.

This sequence joins TRBV6-5 and TRBJ1-6, with D hard to call. This CDR3 has 15 residues. Trimming removed 4 bases at V and 13 bases at J, with 20 bases between. Germline V gene lookup returns CDR1 MNHEY and CDR2 SVGAGI. The CDR3 sequence: CASSSRGSPSFPLHF. As DNA, the CDR3 is TGTGCCAGCAGTTCCCGAGGCAGCCCTAGTTTCCCCCTCCACTTT.

This chain links TRBV28 with TRBJ2-1; 7 bases line up with TRBD2. Germline assignment: CDR1 MDHEN and CDR2 SYDVKM. Trimming at V came to 5 bases and at J to 4 bases, leaving 14 bases not matched to a gene. This CDR3 has 17 amino acids. The CDR3: CASSPLWGGSLYNEQFF. DNA for the CDR3: TGTGCCAGCAGTCCTCTGTGGGGCGGGAGCCTTTACAATGAGCAGTTCTTC.

The rearrangement uses TRBV14 and TRBJ1-2; D unresolved. This CDR3 is 13 amino acids long. CDR1 is SGHDN and CDR2 is FVKESK in the germline V gene. Deletions cut 0 bases from V and 7 bases from J, with 9 bases between. The CDR3 coding sequence is TGTGCCAGCAGCCAAGATAGAGGGTTTGGCTACACCTTC. Translation: CASSQDRGFGYTF.

The CDR3 region has the DNA TGTGCCAGTAGTCGGCAGACAGGGACTAATGAAAAACTGTTTTTT. Its protein product is CASSRQTGTNEKLFF. The chain couples TRBV19 to TRBJ1-4; TRBD1 aligns across 7 bases. The CDR3 spans 15 residues. Germline V CDR1 and CDR2: LNHDA, SQIVND (reference sequence). The ends lost 5 bases at V and 2 bases at J; junction bases unmatched: 5. The entire variable domain, with the rest obtained from reference TRBV19 and TRBJ1-4, is as follows: DGGITQSPKYLFRKEGQNVTLSCEQNLNHDAMYWYRQDPGQGLRLIYYSQIVNDFQKGDIAEGYSVSREKKESFPLTVTSAQKNPTAFYLCASSRQTGTNEKLFFGSGTQLSVL.

CDR3 nucleotide sequence: TGCGCCAGCAGCGGGGGGGACTCTGGAAACACCATATATTTT. Its translation is CASSGGDSGNTIYF. The rearrangement joins TRBV5-1 to TRBJ1-3; D is possibly TRBD1 (5 bases). The V and J ends lost 4 bases and 0 bases respectively, with 8 bases between them. This CDR3 contains 14 residues. The germline V gene encodes CDR1 SGHRS and CDR2 YFSETQ.

The gene calls are TRBV4-1 and TRBJ2-7, with 7 bases lining up with TRBD2. This CDR3 contains 17 residues. V was clipped by 0 bases and J by 1 base; unmatched bases: 9. From germline, CDR1 is MGHRA and CDR2 YSYEKL. The CDR3 DNA reads as TGCGCCAGCAGCCAAGACCCTCTGACGGGGGGATCCTACGAGCAGTACTTC. Protein: CASSQDPLTGGSYEQYF.

This clone was found a few times. The CDR3 reads CASSDSEKLFF. CDR3 coding DNA: TGTGCCAGCAGTGATAGTGAAAAACTGTTTTTT. This sequence joins TRBV2 and TRBJ1-4; D call uncertain. This CDR3 has 11 residues. V was clipped by 3 bases and J by 7 bases, with 3 bases between them. From germline, CDR1 is SNHLY and CDR2 FYNNEI.

The chain links TRBV5-1 to TRBJ1-4; D unclear. Per germline, CDR1 SGHRS and CDR2 YFSETQ. CDR3 length equals 14 residues. Trimming removed 2 bases from V and 4 bases from J, with 9 bases in between. CDR3 sequence (DNA): TGCGCCAGCAGCTTCGGTGGGCGTAATGAAAAACTGTTTTTT. It translates to CASSFGGRNEKLFF.